A selection of T cell receptor beta chains follows, all from one sample in a study of early T cells in non-severe SARS-CoV-2 infection. TCRdb re-called the 5' RACE reads with MiXCR, one entry per CDR3 protein. This table holds about 15,000 distinct CDR3 sequences, around 6% found once. The sequences come from whole blood, collected at baseline. Receptors were obtained from an adult who was a healthcare worker with PCR-confirmed SARS-CoV-2 infection or an uninfected control (not recorded which). CDR3s include the opening cysteine and the closing phenylalanine or tryptophan. D genes are given only for firm matches. Clone size is stated in some rows and not others, as once, few, many or a class when expanded.

j_call v_call clone_size d_call cdr3_nt cdr3_aa
TRBJ2-7 TRBV12-3/TRBV12-4 many NA TGTGCCAGCAGTCCCGGGGGAGGTTTCAACGAGCAGTACTTC CASSPGGGFNEQYF
TRBJ1-2 TRBV5-4 NA TRBD1 TGTGCCAGCAGACCGGGACAGGGATTTCGCTATGGCTACACCTTC CASRPGQGFRYGYTF
TRBJ1-6 TRBV9 many TRBD1 TGTGCCAGCAGCACGTCGACAGGGACTCAATCACCCCTCCACTTT CASSTSTGTQSPLHF
TRBJ2-7 TRBV7-2 many TRBD1 TGTGCCAGCAGCTGGGGACAGGGGTCCTACGAGCAGTACTTC CASSWGQGSYEQYF
TRBJ2-3 TRBV15 medium-sized TRBD2 TGTGCCACCAGCCTAGCGGGGGGGCTTGGCACGCAGTATTTT CATSLAGGLGTQYF
TRBJ1-6 TRBV19 many NA TGTGCCAGTACCGTGGACGATTCCTATAATTCACCCCTCCACTTT CASTVDDSYNSPLHF
TRBJ2-7 TRBV10-2 few NA TGCGCCAGCAGTGTAAAGGCCTACGAGCAGTACTTC CASSVKAYEQYF
TRBJ2-2 TRBV12-3/TRBV12-4 many NA TGTGCCAGCAGTTCCCCCGTCGGGGAGCTGTTTTTT CASSSPVGELFF
TRBJ2-3 TRBV30 many NA TGTGCCTGGACCAAACCGACAGATACGCAGTATTTT CAWTKPTDTQYF
TRBJ2-7 TRBV6-5 NA NA TGTGCCAGCAGTTACTCGCGAGACGGAGCCTACGAGCAGTACTTC CASSYSRDGAYEQYF
TRBJ1-2 TRBV19 few NA TGTGCCAGTACGGGAAGGGATAACTATGGCTACACCTTC CASTGRDNYGYTF
TRBJ1-4 TRBV13 many NA TGTGCCAGCAGTCCACAGGGAAGGGCGGGTGAAAAACTGTTTTTT CASSPQGRAGEKLFF
TRBJ2-1 TRBV18 many NA TGTGCCAGCTCTCCTCCGGTGAGCTCCTACAATGAGCAGTTCTTC CASSPPVSSYNEQFF
TRBJ1-2 TRBV12-3/TRBV12-4 many TRBD1 TGTGCCAGCAGTTACAGTCCCGGGACAGGGGGCAATGGCTACACCTTC CASSYSPGTGGNGYTF
TRBJ2-7 TRBV15 few NA TGTGCCACCAGCCCTAACGGATACGAGCAGTACTTC CATSPNGYEQYF